This is a list of T cell receptor beta chains from one sample in a study of T cell responses to AZD1222 COVID-19 vaccine. TCRdb keeps only in-frame clones here, not all; method: immunoSEQ multiplex PCR. The sample lists some 130,000 clones, approximately 94% occurring once. Sample: peripheral blood, taken on day 0 of AZD1222 vaccination. Receptor source: an adult in good health. Both conserved end residues are part of each CDR3. A D gene is named only where the DNA matches it firmly. A row's size may be missing; if present it is once, few, many or a size class.

-	TRBV18	TRBJ1-5	-	CASSPRAQSGQPQHF	TGTGCCAGCTCACCCCGGGCCCAGAGCGGCCAGCCCCAGCATTTT
TRBD1	TRBV24-1	TRBJ2-7	-	CATSEGQGGEQYF	TGTGCCACCAGTGAGGGACAGGGGGGCGAGCAGTACTTC
-	TRBV30	TRBJ1-1	once	CAFSRDQLTEAFF	TGTGCCTTTTCTCGGGACCAATTGACTGAAGCTTTCTTT
-	TRBV28	TRBJ1-2	-	CASSFASPYGYTF	TGTGCCAGCAGTTTCGCCTCCCCCTATGGCTACACCTTC
-	TRBV3-1/TRBV3-2	TRBJ1-4	-	CASSQVPRAGYDEKLFF	TGTGCCAGCAGCCAAGTTCCCAGGGCAGGGTACGATGAAAAACTGTTTTTT
TRBD1	TRBV19	TRBJ1-3	-	CASSTYRGRGGNTIYF	TGTGCCAGTAGTACGTACAGGGGGCGAGGAGGAAACACCATATATTTT
-	TRBV20-1	TRBJ1-1	once	CSASSSTEAFF	TGCAGTGCTAGCTCCAGCACTGAAGCTTTCTTT
-	TRBV6-5	TRBJ1-4	-	CASNRWGEKLFF	TGTGCCAGCAACAGATGGGGTGAAAAACTGTTTTTT
-	TRBV13	TRBJ2-7	-	CASSSRGTLAYEQYF	TGTGCCAGCAGCTCCCGGGGGACACTCGCCTACGAGCAGTACTTC
-	TRBV28	TRBJ1-4	-	CASSFRHPLATNEKLFF	TGTGCCAGCAGTTTCAGACATCCACTTGCAACTAATGAAAAACTGTTTTTT
-	TRBV27	TRBJ2-7	-	CASSLSRGQYEQYF	TGTGCCAGCAGTTTATCACGGGGGCAATACGAGCAGTACTTC
-	TRBV28	TRBJ1-4	-	CASSLLDDEKLFF	TGTGCCAGCAGTTTACTGGACGATGAAAAACTGTTTTTT
-	TRBV10-3	TRBJ2-7	-	CAMGKAEFNEQYF	TGTGCCATGGGAAAGGCGGAATTCAACGAGCAGTACTTC
TRBD2	TRBV6-5	TRBJ2-1	-	CASSYSGGFNEQFF	TGTGCCAGCAGTTACTCGGGGGGGTTTAATGAGCAGTTCTTC
-	TRBV7-6	TRBJ2-7	once	CASSPMGGFYEQYF	TGTGCCAGCAGCCCCATGGGGGGCTTCTACGAGCAGTACTTC
TRBD1	TRBV25-1	TRBJ2-5	once	CASSDPGQGGETQYF	TGTGCCAGCAGTGATCCCGGACAGGGCGGAGAGACCCAGTACTTC
-	TRBV19	TRBJ1-1	-	CASSISDSLNTEAFF	TGTGCCAGTAGTATTTCGGACAGCTTGAACACTGAAGCTTTCTTT
-	TRBV11-2	TRBJ2-1	-	CASSRQTPYNEQFF	TGTGCCAGCAGCCGCCAAACACCGTACAATGAGCAGTTCTTC
TRBD1	TRBV6-7	TRBJ1-1	-	CASSYSRDRDEDEAFF	TGTGCCAGCAGTTACTCAAGGGACAGGGATGAGGATGAAGCTTTCTTT
TRBD1	TRBV5-5	TRBJ1-2	-	CASSLTGTGEYGYTF	TGTGCCAGCAGCTTAACTGGGACAGGGGAGTATGGCTACACCTTC
-	TRBV5-4	TRBJ2-1	once	CASSSLRRGALNEQFF	TGTGCCAGCAGCTCCCTGAGGCGGGGAGCCCTTAATGAGCAGTTCTTC
-	TRBV6-5	TRBJ1-4	-	CASWNEKLFF	TGTGCCAGCTGGAATGAAAAACTGTTTTTT
-	TRBV3-1/TRBV3-2	TRBJ1-3	-	CASSPYSYREPSSGNTIYF	TGTGCCAGCAGCCCCTACTCATACAGGGAACCATCCTCTGGAAACACCATATATTTT
-	TRBV9	TRBJ1-1	-	CASSVDPGTKSEAFF	TGTGCCAGCAGCGTAGACCCAGGGACGAAGTCTGAAGCTTTCTTT
-	TRBV18	TRBJ1-2	-	CASSPPGARRDGYTF	TGTGCCAGCTCACCACCTGGGGCCCGACGGGATGGCTACACCTTC
-	TRBV30	TRBJ1-5	-	CAWSQGSSNQPQHF	TGTGCCTGGAGCCAGGGTTCCAGCAATCAGCCCCAGCATTTT
-	TRBV27	TRBJ1-5	-	CASSFVRPPPQHF	TGTGCCAGCAGTTTTGTCAGGCCGCCGCCCCAGCATTTT
-	TRBV7-9	TRBJ2-7	once	CASSLAGGTYEQYF	TGTGCCAGCAGCTTAGCGGGGGGTACATACGAGCAGTACTTC
-	TRBV19	TRBJ1-5	-	CASSIGTDQSAQHF	TGTGCCAGTAGTATTGGAACAGACCAATCAGCCCAGCATTTT
-	TRBV28	TRBJ1-2	-	CASSPTGTLYGYTF	TGTGCCAGCAGCCCCACAGGGACCCTCTATGGCTACACCTTC
-	TRBV6-5	TRBJ1-2	once	CASRAGTYGYTF	TGTGCCAGCAGGGCAGGGACCTATGGCTACACCTTC
TRBD2	TRBV4-1	TRBJ2-1	-	CASSPLAGGNEQFF	TGCGCCAGCAGCCCTTTAGCGGGTGGCAATGAGCAGTTCTTC
-	TRBV7-9	TRBJ2-3	once	CASSLGLADTDTQYF	TGTGCCAGCAGCTTAGGTTTGGCGGATACAGATACGCAGTATTTT
-	TRBV19	TRBJ1-4	once	CASSSTLATNEKLFF	TGTGCCAGTAGTTCGACACTCGCAACTAATGAAAAACTGTTTTTT
-	TRBV5-6	TRBJ1-2	-	CASSLGGGPNYGYTF	TGTGCCAGCAGCTTGGGAGGGGGACCGAACTATGGCTACACCTTC